This T cell receptor (beta chain) comes out of a study of blood T cell repertoires in COVID-19 (dated by TCRdb to 2020 to 2021). About the study as a whole: Samples covering the acute and convalescent phases of COVID-19 were provided by collaborators in the United States, Italy and Spain. The prospective study material was composed of cDNA or gDNA derived from T cells, B-cell-depleted T cells, or PBMCs. Deeply sampled blood TCRbeta repertoires from subjects exposed to, actively infected with, or recovered from COVID-19 were included in the dataset. The repertoires were made available in a free public database intended to serve as a resource for research on the immune response to SARS-CoV-2. The samples were drawn from two sources: the first 160 participants of the ongoing ImmuneRACE study, and fewer than 1,500 subjects contributed by 6 global collaborators. A de-identified subject ID, COVID-19 status, age in years and sex were almost always included in the sample metadata. Where HLA class I and class II types were available, the types were taken from metadata supplied by the sample provider, not from assay-based typing.

Results the study describes overall, beyond this receptor: The amount of clinical and demographic metadata varied by source and participant and was provided uncurated.

The immunoSEQ Assay, a bias-controlled multiplex PCR, was used to amplify TCRbeta CDR3 regions from genomic DNA. From the authors' description of their analysis: Within the assay, amplification of reference gene primers was used to estimate how many nucleated cells each sample contained. To quantify the absolute abundance of each unique TCRbeta CDR3 rearrangement, sequence reads were collapsed and filtered. Productive Simpson clonality was computed per sample as the square root of Simpson's diversity index over productive rearrangements. TCRdb retrieved this table from immuneACCESS and kept in-frame rearrangements only. Not all clones are present; in checked studies, unresolved V genes account for under half, and no reason is known for the remainder. V, J and clone size are taken as reported in that table, and D and trimming were inferred from the DNA itself. The sample has 230,000 or so clones on record, around four fifths of them singletons. The ten largest clones capture just under 20% of the sample.

Comment on this clone: What this receptor recognizes is not known. Within one base of it there is no much larger clone, and no base qualities were kept.

The collaborating institutions used their own protocols to collect whole blood in K2EDTA tubes. For TCRbeta analysis, collaborator samples were shipped as frozen whole blood, as isolated PBMCs, or as DNA extracted from either sample type. The CDR3 contains 16 residues, cysteine and phenylalanine counted. Solely the CDR3 DNA is kept, with 48 bases framed from the first base. The V end loses 5 bases and the J end loses 1 base, and a stretch of 17 bases separates them. Taken from the germline V gene (reference sequence), the CDR1 and CDR2 loops are SGHAT and FQDESV. Input material: peripheral blood. The rearrangement joined TRBV11-1 to TRBJ1-1; the D gene assignment is ambiguous. This TCR was recovered from a man aged 30-40 years with active or convalescent COVID-19. In nucleotides, the sequence is TGTGCCAGCAGCGACCAGGAGGGCGGCAAGAACACTGAAGCTTTCTTT. Its amino acids are CASSDQEGGKNTEAFF.